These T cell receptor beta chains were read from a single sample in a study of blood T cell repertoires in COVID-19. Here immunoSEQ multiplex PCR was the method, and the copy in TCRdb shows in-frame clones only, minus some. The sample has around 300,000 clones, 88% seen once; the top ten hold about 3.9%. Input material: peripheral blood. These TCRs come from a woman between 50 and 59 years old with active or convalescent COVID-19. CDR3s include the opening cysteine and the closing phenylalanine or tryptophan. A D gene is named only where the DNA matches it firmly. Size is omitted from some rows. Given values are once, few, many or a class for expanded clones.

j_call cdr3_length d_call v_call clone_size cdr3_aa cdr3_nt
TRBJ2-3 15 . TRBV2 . CASRRARISTDTQYF TGTGCCAGCAGGAGAGCCCGAATAAGCACAGATACGCAGTATTTT
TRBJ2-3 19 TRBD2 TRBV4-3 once CASSQDAQAGRQYTDTQYF TGCGCCAGCAGCCAAGATGCTCAGGCCGGGAGGCAATACACAGATACGCAGTATTTT
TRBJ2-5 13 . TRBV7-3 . CASSLEGPETQYF TGTGCCAGCAGCTTAGAGGGTCCAGAGACCCAGTACTTC
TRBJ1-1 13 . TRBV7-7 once CASRPLIGTEAFF TGTGCTAGCAGACCCTTAATCGGCACTGAAGCTTTCTTT
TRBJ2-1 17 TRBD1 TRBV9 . CASSLSLGTAANNEQFF TGTGCCAGCAGTCTCTCATTAGGGACAGCGGCTAACAATGAGCAGTTCTTC
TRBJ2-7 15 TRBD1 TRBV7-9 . CASSSSGTGTYEQYF TGTGCCAGCAGCTCGTCCGGGACAGGGACCTACGAGCAGTACTTC
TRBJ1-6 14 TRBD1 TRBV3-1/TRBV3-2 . CASSSGGFNSPLHF TGTGCCAGCAGCTCAGGGGGCTTTAATTCACCCCTCCACTTT
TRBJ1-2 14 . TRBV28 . CASSLIGQSLGYTF TGTGCCAGCAGTTTGATAGGACAGAGCCTCGGCTACACCTTC
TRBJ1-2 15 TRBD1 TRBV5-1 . CASSHAGQVNYGYTF TGCGCCAGCAGTCATGCGGGACAGGTGAACTATGGCTACACCTTC
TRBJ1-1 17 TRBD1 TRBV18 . CASSPQTGEGLNTEAFF TGTGCCAGCTCACCCCAGACAGGGGAGGGCCTGAACACTGAAGCTTTCTTT
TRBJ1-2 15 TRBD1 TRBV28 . CASSPRGQGRGGYTF TGTGCCAGCAGTCCCCGAGGACAGGGGAGAGGTGGCTACACCTTC
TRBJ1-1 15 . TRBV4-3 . CASSQDSGTNTEAFF TGCGCCAGCAGCCAAGATTCAGGGACAAACACTGAAGCTTTCTTT
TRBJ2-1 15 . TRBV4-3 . CASSPGATAGGEQFF TGCGCCAGCAGCCCGGGCGCGACGGCGGGCGGTGAGCAGTTCTTC
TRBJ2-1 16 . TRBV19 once CASSPRTRSWDNEQFF TGTGCCAGTAGTCCGCGGACACGGTCCTGGGACAATGAGCAGTTCTTC
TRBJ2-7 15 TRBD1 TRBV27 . CASRPVVGQTYEQYF TGTGCCAGCAGACCTGTCGTGGGACAGACCTACGAGCAGTACTTC
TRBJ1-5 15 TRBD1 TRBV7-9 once CASSWGTGANQPQHF TGTGCCAGCAGCTGGGGGACAGGGGCAAATCAGCCCCAGCATTTT
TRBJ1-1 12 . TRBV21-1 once CATPKRELEAFF TGTGCCACCCCGAAACGGGAGCTCGAAGCTTTCTTT
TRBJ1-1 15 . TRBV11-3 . CASSLGRQSNTEAFF TGTGCCAGCAGCTTAGGACGACAATCGAACACTGAAGCTTTCTTT
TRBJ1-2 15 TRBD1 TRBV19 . CASNHLGTGGSGYTF TGTGCCAGTAATCACCTTGGGACAGGGGGAAGTGGCTACACCTTC
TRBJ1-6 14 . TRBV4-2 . CASSQGFEGGPLHF TGTGCCAGCAGCCAAGGATTTGAAGGGGGACCCCTCCACTTT
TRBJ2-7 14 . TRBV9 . CASSVSGRSYEQYF TGTGCCAGCAGCGTGAGCGGACGGAGTTACGAGCAGTACTTC
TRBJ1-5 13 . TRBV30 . CACPIGCWQPQHF TGTGCCTGTCCGATCGGGTGTTGGCAGCCCCAGCATTTT
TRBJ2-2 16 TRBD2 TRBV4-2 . CASSNERGVDTGELFF TGTGCCAGCAGTAATGAGCGGGGGGTGGACACCGGGGAGCTGTTTTTT
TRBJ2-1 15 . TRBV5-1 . CASGGERGSYNEQFF TGCGCCAGCGGTGGGGAGCGTGGGTCCTACAATGAGCAGTTCTTC
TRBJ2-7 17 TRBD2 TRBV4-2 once CASSQEGGAGLHYEQYF TGTGCCAGCAGCCAAGAAGGAGGTGCGGGACTACATTACGAGCAGTACTTC
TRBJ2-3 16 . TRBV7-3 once CASSLSPSGRTDTQYF TGTGCCAGCAGCTTAAGTCCGAGCGGGCGCACAGATACGCAGTATTTT